One T cell receptor (beta chain) is described in this entry. The antigen is not known. The data were obtained in a study of T cell repertoires in cytomegalovirus infection. In the study overall: Recently identified HLA-C-restricted CMV epitopes were among the peptides used. Both a matching HLA type and CMV infection were indicated by public TCR beta signatures.

This CDR3 spans 12 amino acids. Trimming removed 5 bases from V and 8 bases from J, with 11 bases in between. CDR1 MNHEY and CDR2 SVGAGI come from the germline V gene. TCRdb used MiXCR to reprocess the reads, holding one entry per CDR3 protein. The table shows about 900,000 distinct CDR3 sequences, with roughly 31% occurring only once. Sequencing used cultured CD8+ T cells from PBMCs, obtained from culture after CMV antigen stimulation. The TCR comes from a human donor in good health (CMV status not recorded). Some clones in this sample may be carry-over from other donors' samples. The chain recombines TRBV6-5 with TRBJ2-3, with TRBD1 as a possible D gene (5 bases). The CDR3 DNA reads TGTGCCAGCAGTACCCAAGGGGTTACGCAGTATTTT. Translating it yields CASSTQGVTQYF.